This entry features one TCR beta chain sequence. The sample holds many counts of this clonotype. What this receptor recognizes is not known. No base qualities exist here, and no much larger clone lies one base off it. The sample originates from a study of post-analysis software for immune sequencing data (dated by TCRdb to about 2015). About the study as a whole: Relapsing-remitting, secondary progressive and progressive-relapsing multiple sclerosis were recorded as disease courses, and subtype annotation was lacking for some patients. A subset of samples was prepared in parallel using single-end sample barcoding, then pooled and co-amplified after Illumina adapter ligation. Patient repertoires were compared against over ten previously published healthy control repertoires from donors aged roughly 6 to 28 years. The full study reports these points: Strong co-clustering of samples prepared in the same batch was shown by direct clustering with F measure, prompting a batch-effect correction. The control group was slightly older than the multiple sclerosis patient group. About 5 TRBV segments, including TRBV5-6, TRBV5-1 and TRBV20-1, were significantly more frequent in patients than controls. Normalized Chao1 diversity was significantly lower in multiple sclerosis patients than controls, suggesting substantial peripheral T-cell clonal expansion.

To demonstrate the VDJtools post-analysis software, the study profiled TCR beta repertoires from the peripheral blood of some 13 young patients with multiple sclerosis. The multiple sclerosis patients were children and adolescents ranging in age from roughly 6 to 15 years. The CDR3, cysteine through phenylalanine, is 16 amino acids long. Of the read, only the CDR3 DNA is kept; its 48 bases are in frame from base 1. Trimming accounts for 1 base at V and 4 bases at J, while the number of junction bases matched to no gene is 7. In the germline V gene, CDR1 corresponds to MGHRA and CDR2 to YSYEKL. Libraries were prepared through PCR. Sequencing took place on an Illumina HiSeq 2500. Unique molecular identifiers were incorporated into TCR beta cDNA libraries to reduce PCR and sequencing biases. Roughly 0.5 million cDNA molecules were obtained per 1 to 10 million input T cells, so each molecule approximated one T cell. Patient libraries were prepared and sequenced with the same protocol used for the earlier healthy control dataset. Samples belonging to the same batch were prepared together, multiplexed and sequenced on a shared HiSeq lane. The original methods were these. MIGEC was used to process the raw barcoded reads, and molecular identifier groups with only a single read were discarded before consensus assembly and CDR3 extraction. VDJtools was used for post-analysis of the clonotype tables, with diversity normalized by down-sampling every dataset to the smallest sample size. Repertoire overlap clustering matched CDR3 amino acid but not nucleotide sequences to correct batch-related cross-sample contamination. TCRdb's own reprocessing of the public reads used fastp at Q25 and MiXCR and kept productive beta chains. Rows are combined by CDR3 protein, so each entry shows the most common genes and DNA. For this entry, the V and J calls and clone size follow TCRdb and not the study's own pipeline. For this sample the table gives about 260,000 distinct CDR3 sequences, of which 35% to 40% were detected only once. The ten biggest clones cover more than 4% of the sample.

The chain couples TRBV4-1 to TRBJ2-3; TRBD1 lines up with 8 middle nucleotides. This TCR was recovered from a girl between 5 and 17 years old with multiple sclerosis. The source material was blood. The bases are TGCGCCAGCAGCCAAGGAACTACAGGGGGAGCAGATACGCAGTATTTT. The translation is CASSQGTTGGADTQYF.